The T cell receptor (beta chain) under discussion was sequenced for a study of OX40 agonist ivuxolimab in advanced cancers. Study-level points and caveats: Clonal expansion by week 6 occurred in CD4+ and CD8+ blood T cells (at 0.1 to 3.0 mg/kg). Mean expanded clone counts were higher in CD8+ than CD4+ T cells.

The trim removed 4 bases at V and 9 bases at J, leaving 8 bases unmatched. The CDR3 extends over 14 amino acids. Germline assignment: CDR1 KGHSH and CDR2 LQKENI. Comment on this clone: Its antigen is not identified.

The table came from immunoSEQ multiplex PCR; TCRdb's copy has only in-frame clones and leaves some out. Of about 83,000 clones in the sample, approximately 90% were seen once. The source is an adult with an advanced solid tumor such as melanoma, head and neck, liver or kidney cancer. V is TRBV18 and J is TRBJ2-1, with 8 bases matching TRBD1. Sequencing was performed on CD4+ or CD8+ T cells sorted from blood, taken in a trial of the OX40 agonist ivuxolimab. The CDR3 bases are TGTGCCAGCTCACGAATTCAGGGGGCGGCTGAGCAGTTCTTC. It codes for CASSRIQGAAEQFF. Supplemented by reference TRBV18 and TRBJ2-1, the full variable domain reads NAGVMQNPRHLVRRRGQEARLRCSPMKGHSHVYWYRQLPEEGLKFMVYLQKENIIDESGMPKERFSAEFPKEGPSILRIQQVVRGDSAAYFCASSRIQGAAEQFFGPGTRLTVL.